Shown below are 5 T cell receptor beta chains from a single sample sequenced in a study of T cells in Graves' hyperthyroidism and ophthalmopathy. TCR beta CDR3 sequences were amplified from RNA transcripts. A first-round RT-PCR of the TCR CDR3 used the HTBI primer set. TCRdb itself ran the multiplex PCR reads through MiXCR, one entry per CDR3 protein. The sample includes approximately 400,000 distinct CDR3 sequences, 11% to 15% seen only once; the top ten take over 25%. The specimen was blood. The source is a man aged 50 to 60 with Graves' ophthalmopathy.

The V and J genes are TRBV6-4 and TRBJ2-7; possible D gene TRBD2, 6 bases. The V end lost 5 bases, the J end lost 1 base, and 15 bases lay between the germline ends. Looked up from germline, CDR1 is MRHNA and CDR2 is SNTAGT. The CDR3 is 15 amino acids. Here the CDR3 reads CASSPPPRGSYEQYF. The CDR3 nucleotides are TGTGCCAGCAGTCCTCCGCCGCGGGGATCCTACGAGCAGTACTTC.

The V gene is TRBV20-1, the J gene TRBJ2-1; no reliable D call. Germline V gene data show CDR1 as DFQATT and CDR2 as SNEGSKA (reference sequence). CDR3 length: 15 residues. The germline V and J ends were trimmed by 0 bases and 3 bases, with 12 bases remaining between them. DNA of the CDR3: TGCAGTGCTAGAGATTCGGCAGCTCTCTACAATGAGCAGTTCTTC. It yields the protein CSARDSAALYNEQFF.

This clonotype was observed many times. V and J are TRBV2 and TRBJ2-3; the D is unclear. The CDR3 length is 14 residues. The germline V and J ends were trimmed by 6 bases and 7 bases, with 17 bases remaining between them. Germline values: CDR1 SNHLY, CDR2 FYNNEI. The CDR3 protein is CASSNIDPTHTQYF. CDR3 sequence (DNA): TGTGCCAGCAGCAACATCGACCCCACGCATACGCAGTATTTT.

This clonotype was recorded at least ten times. V usage is TRBV20-1 and J usage is TRBJ2-5; D not resolved. Germline V gene sequence: CDR1 DFQATT, CDR2 SNEGSKA (reference sequence). Between the trimmed V and J ends, which lost 1 base and 5 bases, there was a span of 8 bases. This CDR3 is built from 12 residues. The CDR3 sequence is CSARAPPETQYF. CDR3 sequence (DNA): TGCAGTGCTAGAGCCCCGCCCGAGACCCAGTACTTC.

This clonotype was recorded many times. The V gene is TRBV29-1, the J gene TRBJ2-4, with unresolved D. The CDR3 loop spans 14 amino acids. V was clipped by 2 bases and J by 0 bases, with 8 bases between them. Germline-derived CDR1 and CDR2 are SQVTM and ANQGSEA. In DNA, the CDR3 is TGCAGCGTTGAACCGACAACAGCCAAAAACATTCAGTACTTC. Protein: CSVEPTTAKNIQYF.